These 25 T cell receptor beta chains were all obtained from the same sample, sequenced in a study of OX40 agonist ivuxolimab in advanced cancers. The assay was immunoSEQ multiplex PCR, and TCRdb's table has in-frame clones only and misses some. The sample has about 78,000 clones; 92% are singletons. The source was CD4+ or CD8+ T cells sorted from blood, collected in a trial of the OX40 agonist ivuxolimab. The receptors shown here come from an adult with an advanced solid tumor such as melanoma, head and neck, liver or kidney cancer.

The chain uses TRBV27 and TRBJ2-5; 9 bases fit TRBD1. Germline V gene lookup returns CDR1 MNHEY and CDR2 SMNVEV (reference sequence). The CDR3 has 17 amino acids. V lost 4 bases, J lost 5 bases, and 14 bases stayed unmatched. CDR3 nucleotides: TGTGCCAGCAGTTCGAAGACTCTAAGACAGGGGGTGGAGACCCAGTACTTC. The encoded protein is CASSSKTLRQGVETQYF.

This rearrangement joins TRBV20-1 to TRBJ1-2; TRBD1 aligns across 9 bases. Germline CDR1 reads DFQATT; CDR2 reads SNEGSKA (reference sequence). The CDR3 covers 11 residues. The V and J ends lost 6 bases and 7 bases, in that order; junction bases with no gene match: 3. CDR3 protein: CSALDRGGYTF. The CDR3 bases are TGCAGTGCCTTGGACAGGGGTGGCTACACCTTC.

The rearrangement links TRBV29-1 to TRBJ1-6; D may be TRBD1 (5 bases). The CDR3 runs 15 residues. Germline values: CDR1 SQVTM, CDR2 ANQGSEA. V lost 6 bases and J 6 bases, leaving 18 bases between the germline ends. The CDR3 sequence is CSVLDGAVGNSPLHF. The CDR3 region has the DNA TGCAGCGTCTTGGACGGGGCGGTGGGTAATTCACCCCTCCACTTT.

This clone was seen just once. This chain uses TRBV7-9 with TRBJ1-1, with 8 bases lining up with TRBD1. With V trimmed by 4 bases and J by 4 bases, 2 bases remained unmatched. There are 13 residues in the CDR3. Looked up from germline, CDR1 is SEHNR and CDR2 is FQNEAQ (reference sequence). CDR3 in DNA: TGTGCCAGCAGCTGGACAGGGACCACTGAAGCTTTCTTT. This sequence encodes CASSWTGTTEAFF.

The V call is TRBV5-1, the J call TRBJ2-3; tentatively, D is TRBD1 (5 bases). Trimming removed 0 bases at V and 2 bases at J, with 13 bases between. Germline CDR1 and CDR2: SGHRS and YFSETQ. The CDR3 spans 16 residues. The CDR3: CASSLEPPGYTDTQYF. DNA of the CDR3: TGCGCCAGCAGCTTGGAACCCCCAGGGTACACAGATACGCAGTATTTT.

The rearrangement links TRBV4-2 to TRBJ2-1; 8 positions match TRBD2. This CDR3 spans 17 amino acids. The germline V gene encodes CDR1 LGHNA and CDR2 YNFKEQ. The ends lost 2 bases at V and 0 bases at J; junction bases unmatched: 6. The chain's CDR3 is CASSQPRGGSSYNEQFF. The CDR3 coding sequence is TGTGCCAGCAGCCAACCTCGGGGGGGGAGCTCCTACAATGAGCAGTTCTTC.

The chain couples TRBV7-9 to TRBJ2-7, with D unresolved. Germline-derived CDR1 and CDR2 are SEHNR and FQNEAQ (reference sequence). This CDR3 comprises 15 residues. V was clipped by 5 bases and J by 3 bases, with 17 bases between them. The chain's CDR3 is CASSPKRRVGYEQYF. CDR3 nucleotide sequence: TGTGCCAGCAGCCCAAAACGACGGGTCGGCTACGAGCAGTACTTC.

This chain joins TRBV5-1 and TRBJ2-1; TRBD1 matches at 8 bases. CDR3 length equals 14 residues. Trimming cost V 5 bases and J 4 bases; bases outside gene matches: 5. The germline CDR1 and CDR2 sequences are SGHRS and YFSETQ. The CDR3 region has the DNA TGCGCCAGCAGTCGGGACAGGAGTTACAATGAGCAGTTCTTC. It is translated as CASSRDRSYNEQFF.

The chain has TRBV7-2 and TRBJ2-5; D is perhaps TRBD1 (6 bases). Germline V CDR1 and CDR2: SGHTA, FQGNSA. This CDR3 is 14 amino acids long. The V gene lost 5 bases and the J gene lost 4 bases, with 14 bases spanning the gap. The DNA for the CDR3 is TGTGCCAGCAGCCAAACAGGGTCCCCAGAGACCCAGTACTTC. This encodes CASSQTGSPETQYF.

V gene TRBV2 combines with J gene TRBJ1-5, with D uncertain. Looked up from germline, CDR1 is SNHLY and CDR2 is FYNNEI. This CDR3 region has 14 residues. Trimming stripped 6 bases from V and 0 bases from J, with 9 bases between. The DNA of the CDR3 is TGTGCCAGCAGCGCGCAGGTTAGCAATCAGCCCCAGCATTTT. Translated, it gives CASSAQVSNQPQHF. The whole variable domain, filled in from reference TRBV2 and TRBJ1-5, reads EPEVTQTPSHQVTQMGQEVILRCVPISNHLYFYWYRQILGQKVEFLVSFYNNEISEKSEIFDDQFSVERPDGSNFTLKIRSTKLEDSAMYFCASSAQVSNQPQHFGDGTRLSIL.

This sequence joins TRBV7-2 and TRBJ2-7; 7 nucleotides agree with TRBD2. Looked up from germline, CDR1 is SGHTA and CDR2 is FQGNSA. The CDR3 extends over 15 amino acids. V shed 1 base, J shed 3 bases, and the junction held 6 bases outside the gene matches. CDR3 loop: CASSLGGTNNYEQYF. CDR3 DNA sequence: TGTGCCAGCAGCTTAGGGGGGACTAACAACTACGAGCAGTACTTC.

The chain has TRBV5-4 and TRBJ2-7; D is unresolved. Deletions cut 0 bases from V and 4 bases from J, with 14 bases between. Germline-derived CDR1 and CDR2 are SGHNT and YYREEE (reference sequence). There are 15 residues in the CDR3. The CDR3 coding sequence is TGTGCCAGCAGCTTGGCGCAGAAAGGTGGGTACGAGCAGTACTTC. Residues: CASSLAQKGGYEQYF.

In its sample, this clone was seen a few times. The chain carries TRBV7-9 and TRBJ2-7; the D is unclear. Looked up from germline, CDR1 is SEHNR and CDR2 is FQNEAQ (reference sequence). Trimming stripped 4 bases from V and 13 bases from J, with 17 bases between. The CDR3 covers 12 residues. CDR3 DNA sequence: TGTGCCAGCAGCTCCGCGGCGTTGGTAAAATACTTC. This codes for CASSSAALVKYF.

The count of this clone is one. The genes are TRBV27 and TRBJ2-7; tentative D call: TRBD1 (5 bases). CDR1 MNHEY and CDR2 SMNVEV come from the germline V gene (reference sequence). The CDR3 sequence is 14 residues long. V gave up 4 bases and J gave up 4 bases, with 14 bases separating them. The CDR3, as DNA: TGTGCCAGCAGTTCCAGACAGCATTATTACGAGCAGTACTTC. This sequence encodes CASSSRQHYYEQYF.

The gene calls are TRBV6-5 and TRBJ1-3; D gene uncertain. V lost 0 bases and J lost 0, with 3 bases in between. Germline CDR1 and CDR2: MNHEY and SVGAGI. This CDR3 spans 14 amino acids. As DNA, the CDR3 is TGTGCCAGCAGTTACTCCAGCTCTGGAAACACCATATATTTT. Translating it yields CASSYSSSGNTIYF.

The CDR3 reads CSALGGETQYF. As DNA, the CDR3 is TGCAGCGCCCTAGGGGGAGAGACCCAGTACTTC. The chain recombines TRBV29-1 with TRBJ2-5; the D gene is possibly TRBD1 (6 bases). CDR3 length: 11 residues. Germline CDR1 is SQVTM and CDR2 is ANQGSEA. Trimming stripped 7 bases from V and 4 bases from J, with 10 bases between.

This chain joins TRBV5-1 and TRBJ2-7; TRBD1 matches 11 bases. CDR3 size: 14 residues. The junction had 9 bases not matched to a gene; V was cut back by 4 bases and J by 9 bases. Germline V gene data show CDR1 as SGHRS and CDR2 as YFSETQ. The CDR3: CASSPGTGGKGQYF. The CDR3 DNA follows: TGCGCCAGCAGCCCAGGGACAGGGGGTAAGGGGCAGTACTTC.

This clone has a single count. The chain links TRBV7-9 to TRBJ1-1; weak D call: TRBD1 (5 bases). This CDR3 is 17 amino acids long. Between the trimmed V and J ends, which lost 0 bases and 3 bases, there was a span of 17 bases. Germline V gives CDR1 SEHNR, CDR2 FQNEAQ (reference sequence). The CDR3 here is CASSLARGGAKDTEAFF. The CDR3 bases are TGTGCCAGCAGCTTAGCGCGCGGAGGGGCTAAGGACACTGAAGCTTTCTTT. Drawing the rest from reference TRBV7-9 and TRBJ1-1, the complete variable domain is DTGVSQNPRHKITKRGQNVTFRCDPISEHNRLYWYRQTLGQGPEFLTYFQNEAQLEKSRLLSDRFSAERPKGSFSTLEIQRTEQGDSAMYLCASSLARGGAKDTEAFFGQGTRLTVV.

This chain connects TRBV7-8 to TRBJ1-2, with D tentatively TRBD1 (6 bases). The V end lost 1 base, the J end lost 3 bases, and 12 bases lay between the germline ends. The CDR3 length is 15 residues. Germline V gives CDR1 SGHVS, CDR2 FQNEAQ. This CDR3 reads CASSLGGRTDYGYTF. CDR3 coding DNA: TGTGCCAGCAGCTTAGGGGGGCGGACAGACTATGGCTACACCTTC.

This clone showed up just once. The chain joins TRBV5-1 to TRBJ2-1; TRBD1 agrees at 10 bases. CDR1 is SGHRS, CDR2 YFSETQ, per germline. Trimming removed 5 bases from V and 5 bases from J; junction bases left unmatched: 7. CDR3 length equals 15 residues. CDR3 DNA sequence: TGCGCCAGCAGGGCCGGCGGGACAGGGGACAATGAGCAGTTCTTC. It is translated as CASRAGGTGDNEQFF.

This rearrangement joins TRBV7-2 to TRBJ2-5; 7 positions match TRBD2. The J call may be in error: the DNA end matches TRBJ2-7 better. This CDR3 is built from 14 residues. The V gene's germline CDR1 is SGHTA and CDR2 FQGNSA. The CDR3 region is CASSSRREDYEQYF. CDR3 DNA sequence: TGTGCCAGCAGCTCCCGTCGGGAGGACTACGAGCAGTACTTC.

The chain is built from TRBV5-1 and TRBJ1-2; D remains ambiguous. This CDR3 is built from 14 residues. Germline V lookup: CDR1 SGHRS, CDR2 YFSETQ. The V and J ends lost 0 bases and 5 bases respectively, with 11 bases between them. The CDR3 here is CASSLDRHPYGYTF. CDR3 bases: TGCGCCAGCAGCTTGGATCGCCACCCTTATGGCTACACCTTC.

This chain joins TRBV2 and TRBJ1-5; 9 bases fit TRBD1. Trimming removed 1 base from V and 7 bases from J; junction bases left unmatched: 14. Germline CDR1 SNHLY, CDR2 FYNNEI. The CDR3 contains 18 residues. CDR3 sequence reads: CASSEGGTGLTPRQPQHF. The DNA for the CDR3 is TGTGCCAGCAGTGAAGGGGGGACAGGGTTAACCCCTAGGCAGCCCCAGCATTTT. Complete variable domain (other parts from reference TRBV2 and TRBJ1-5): EPEVTQTPSHQVTQMGQEVILRCVPISNHLYFYWYRQILGQKVEFLVSFYNNEISEKSEIFDDQFSVERPDGSNFTLKIRSTKLEDSAMYFCASSEGGTGLTPRQPQHFGDGTRLSIL.

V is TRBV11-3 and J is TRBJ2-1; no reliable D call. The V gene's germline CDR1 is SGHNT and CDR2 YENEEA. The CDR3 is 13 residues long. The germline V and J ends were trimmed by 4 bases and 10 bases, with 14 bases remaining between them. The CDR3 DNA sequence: TGTGCCAGCAGCTCACCCGGTCTAGGGGAGCAGTTCTTC. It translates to CASSSPGLGEQFF. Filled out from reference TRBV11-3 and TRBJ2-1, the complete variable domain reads EAGVVQSPRYKIIEKKQPVAFWCNPISGHNTLYWYLQNLGQGPELLIRYENEEAVDDSQLPKDRFSAERLKGVDSTLKIQPAELGDSAVYLCASSSPGLGEQFFGPGTRLTVL.

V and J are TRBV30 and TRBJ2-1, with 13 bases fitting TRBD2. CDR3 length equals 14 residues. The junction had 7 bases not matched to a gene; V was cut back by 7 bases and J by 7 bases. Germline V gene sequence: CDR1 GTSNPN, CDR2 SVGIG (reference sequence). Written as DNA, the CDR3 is TGTGCCTCTACCGGGACTAGCGGGATGAATGAGCAGTTCTTC. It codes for CASTGTSGMNEQFF. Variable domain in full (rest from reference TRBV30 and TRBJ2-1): SQTIHQWPATLVQPVGSPLSLECTVEGTSNPNLYWYRQAAGRGLQLLFYSVGIGQISSEVPQNLSASRPQDRQFILSSKKLLLSDSGFYLCASTGTSGMNEQFFGPGTRLTVL.